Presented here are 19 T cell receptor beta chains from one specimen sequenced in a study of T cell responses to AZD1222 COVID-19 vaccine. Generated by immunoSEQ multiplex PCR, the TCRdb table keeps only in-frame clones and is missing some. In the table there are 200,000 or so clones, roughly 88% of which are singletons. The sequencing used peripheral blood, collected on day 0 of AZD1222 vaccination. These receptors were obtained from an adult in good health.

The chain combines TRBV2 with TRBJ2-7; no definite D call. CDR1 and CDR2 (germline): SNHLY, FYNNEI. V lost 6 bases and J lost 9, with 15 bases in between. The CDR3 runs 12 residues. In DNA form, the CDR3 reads TGTGCCAGCAGAGGGCTCGGATCCGGGCAGTACTTC. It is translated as CASRGLGSGQYF.

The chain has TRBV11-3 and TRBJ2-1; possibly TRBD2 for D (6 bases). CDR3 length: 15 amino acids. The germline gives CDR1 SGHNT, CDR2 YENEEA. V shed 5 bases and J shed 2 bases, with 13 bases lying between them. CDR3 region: CASSGARGTYNEQFF. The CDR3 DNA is TGTGCCAGCAGCGGCGCGCGGGGAACCTACAATGAGCAGTTCTTC.

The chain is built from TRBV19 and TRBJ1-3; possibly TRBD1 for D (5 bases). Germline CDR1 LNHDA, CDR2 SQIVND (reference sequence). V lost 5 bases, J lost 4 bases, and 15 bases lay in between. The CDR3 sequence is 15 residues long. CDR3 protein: CASSPGTVPGNTIYF. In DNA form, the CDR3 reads TGTGCCAGTAGTCCAGGGACGGTGCCCGGAAACACCATATATTTT.

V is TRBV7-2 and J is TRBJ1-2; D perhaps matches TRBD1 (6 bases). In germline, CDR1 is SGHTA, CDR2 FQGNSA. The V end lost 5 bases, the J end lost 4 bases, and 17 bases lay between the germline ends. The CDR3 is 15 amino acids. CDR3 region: CASSRPGAPIYGYTF. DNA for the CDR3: TGTGCCAGCAGCCGGCCAGGGGCCCCCATCTATGGCTACACCTTC.

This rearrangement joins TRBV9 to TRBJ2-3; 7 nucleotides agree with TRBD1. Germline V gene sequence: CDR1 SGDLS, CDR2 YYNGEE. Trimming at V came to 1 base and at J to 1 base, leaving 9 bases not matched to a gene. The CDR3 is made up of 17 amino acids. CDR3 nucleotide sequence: TGTGCCAGCAGCGTAATCCCGACAGGGTTTGGCACAGATACGCAGTATTTT. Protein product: CASSVIPTGFGTDTQYF.

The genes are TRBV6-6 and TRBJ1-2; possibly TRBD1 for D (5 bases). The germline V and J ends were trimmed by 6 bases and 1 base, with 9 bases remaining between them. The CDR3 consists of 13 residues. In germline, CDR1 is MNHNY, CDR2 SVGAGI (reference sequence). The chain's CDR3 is CASSLQGNYGYTF. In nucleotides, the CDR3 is TGTGCCAGCAGCCTTCAGGGTAACTATGGCTACACCTTC.

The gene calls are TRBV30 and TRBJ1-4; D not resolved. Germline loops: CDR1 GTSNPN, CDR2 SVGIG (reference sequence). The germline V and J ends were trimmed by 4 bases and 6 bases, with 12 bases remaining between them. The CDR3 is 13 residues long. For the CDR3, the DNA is TGTGCCTGGATTGCGAAGGCTCATGAAAAACTGTTTTTT. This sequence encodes CAWIAKAHEKLFF.

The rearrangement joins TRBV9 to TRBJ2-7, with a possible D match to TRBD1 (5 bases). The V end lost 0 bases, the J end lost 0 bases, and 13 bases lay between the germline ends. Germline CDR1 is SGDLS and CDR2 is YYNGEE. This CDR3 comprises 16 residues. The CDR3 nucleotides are TGTGCCAGCAGCGTAGATGATTCAGGGATCTCCTACGAGCAGTACTTC. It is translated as CASSVDDSGISYEQYF.

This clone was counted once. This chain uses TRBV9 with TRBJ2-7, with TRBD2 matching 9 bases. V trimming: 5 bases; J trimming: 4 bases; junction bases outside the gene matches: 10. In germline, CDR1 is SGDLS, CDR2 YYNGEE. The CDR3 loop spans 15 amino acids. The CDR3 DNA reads TGTGCCAGCAGTGGGAGTAGCGGGAGTGGGTACGAGCAGTACTTC. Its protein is CASSGSSGSGYEQYF.

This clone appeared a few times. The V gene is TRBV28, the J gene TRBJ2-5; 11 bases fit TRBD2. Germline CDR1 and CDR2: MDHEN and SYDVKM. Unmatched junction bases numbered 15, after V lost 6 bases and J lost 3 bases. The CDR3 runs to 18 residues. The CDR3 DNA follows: TGTGCCAGCAGCCAATCCTCACCCGAACTAGCGGGGGAAGAGACCCAGTACTTC. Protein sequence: CASSQSSPELAGEETQYF. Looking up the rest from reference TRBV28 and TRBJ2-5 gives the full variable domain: DVKVTQSSRYLVKRTGEKVFLECVQDMDHENMFWYRQDPGLGLRLIYFSYDVKMKEKGDIPEGYSVSREKKERFSLILESASTNQTSMYLCASSQSSPELAGEETQYFGPGTRLLVL.

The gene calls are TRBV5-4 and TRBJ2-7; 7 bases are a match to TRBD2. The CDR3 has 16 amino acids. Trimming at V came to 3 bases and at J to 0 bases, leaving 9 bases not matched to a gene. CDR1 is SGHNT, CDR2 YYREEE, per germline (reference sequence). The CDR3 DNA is TGTGCCAGCAGCTCCGAATTAGCGGGTCGCTCCTACGAGCAGTACTTC. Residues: CASSSELAGRSYEQYF.

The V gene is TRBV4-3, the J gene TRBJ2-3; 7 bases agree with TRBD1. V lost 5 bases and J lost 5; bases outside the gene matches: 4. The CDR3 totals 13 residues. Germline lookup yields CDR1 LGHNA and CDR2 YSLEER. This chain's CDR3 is CASSRGLRDTQYF. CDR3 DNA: TGCGCCAGCAGCAGGGGGCTGAGAGATACGCAGTATTTT.

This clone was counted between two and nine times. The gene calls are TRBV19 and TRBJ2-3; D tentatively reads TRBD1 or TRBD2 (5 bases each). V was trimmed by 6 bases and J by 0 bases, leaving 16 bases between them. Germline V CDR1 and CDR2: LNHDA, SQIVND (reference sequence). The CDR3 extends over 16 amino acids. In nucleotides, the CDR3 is TGTGCCAGTAGAACCGGGACGGCCTCTAGCACAGATACGCAGTATTTT. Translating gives CASRTGTASSTDTQYF. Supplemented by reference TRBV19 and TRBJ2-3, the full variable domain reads DGGITQSPKYLFRKEGQNVTLSCEQNLNHDAMYWYRQDPGQGLRLIYYSQIVNDFQKGDIAEGYSVSREKKESFPLTVTSAQKNPTAFYLCASRTGTASSTDTQYFGPGTRLTVL.

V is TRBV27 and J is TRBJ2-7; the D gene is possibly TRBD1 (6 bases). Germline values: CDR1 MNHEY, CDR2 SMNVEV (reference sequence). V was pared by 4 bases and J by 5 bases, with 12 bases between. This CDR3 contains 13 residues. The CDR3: CASSSNRVHEQYF. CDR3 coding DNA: TGTGCCAGCAGTTCAAACAGGGTCCACGAGCAGTACTTC.

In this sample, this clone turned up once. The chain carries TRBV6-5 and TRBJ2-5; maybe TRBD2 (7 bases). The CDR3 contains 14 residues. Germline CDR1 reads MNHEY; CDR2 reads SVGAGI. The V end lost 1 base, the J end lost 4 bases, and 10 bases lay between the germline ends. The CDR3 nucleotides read TGTGCCAGCAGTTACTGGGGGGGGCGAGAGACCCAGTACTTC. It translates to CASSYWGGRETQYF.

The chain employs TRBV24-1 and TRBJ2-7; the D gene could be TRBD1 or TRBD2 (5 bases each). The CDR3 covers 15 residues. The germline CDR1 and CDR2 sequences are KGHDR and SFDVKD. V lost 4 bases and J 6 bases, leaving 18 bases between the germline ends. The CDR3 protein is CATSDSGTETSEQYF. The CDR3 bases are TGTGCCACCAGTGACTCCGGGACCGAGACCTCCGAGCAGTACTTC.

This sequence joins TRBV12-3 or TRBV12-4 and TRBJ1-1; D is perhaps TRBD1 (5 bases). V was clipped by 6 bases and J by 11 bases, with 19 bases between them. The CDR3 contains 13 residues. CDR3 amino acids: CASRVGGAGEAFF. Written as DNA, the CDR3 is TGTGCCAGCAGGGTCGGGGGAGCGGGGGAGGCTTTCTTT.

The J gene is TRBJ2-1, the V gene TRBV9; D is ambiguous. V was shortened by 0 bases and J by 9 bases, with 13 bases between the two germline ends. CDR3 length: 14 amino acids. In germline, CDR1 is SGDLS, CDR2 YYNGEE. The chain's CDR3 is CASSVAVGSGEQFF. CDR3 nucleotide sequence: TGTGCCAGCAGCGTAGCAGTGGGGTCCGGTGAGCAGTTCTTC.

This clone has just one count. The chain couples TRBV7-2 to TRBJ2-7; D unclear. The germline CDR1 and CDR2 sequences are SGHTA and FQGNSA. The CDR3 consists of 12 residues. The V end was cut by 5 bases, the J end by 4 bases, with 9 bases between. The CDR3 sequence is CASSQTEYEQYF. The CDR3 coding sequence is TGTGCCAGCAGCCAGACGGAGTACGAGCAGTACTTC.